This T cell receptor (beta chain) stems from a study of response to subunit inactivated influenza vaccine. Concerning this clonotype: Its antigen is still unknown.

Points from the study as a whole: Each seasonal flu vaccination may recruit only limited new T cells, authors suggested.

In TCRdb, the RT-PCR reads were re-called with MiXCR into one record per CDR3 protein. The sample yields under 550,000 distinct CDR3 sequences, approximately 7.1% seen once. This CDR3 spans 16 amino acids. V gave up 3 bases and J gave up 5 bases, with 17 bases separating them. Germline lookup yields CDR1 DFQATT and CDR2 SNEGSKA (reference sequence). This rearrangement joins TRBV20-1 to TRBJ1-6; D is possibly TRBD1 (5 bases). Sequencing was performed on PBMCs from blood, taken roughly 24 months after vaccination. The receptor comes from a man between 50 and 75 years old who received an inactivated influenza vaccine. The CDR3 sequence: CSARRFGAINNSPLHF. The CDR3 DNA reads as TGCAGTGCTAGGCGGTTTGGGGCCATCAATAATTCACCCCTCCACTTT.